This T cell receptor beta chain came from a study of OX40 agonist ivuxolimab in advanced cancers. Study overall: Dose-escalation patients had hepatocellular carcinoma, melanoma, renal cell or head and neck cancer. Three patients had partial responses: one hepatocellular carcinoma, two cutaneous melanoma.

Libraries were prepared by immunoSEQ multiplex PCR; TCRdb keeps only in-frame clonotypes and omits some of them. Of roughly 45,000 clones listed, almost 80% are singletons. The V end lost 2 bases, the J end lost 1 base, and 2 bases lay between the germline ends. Germline assignment: CDR1 MNHNY and CDR2 SVGAGI (reference sequence). This CDR3 spans 13 amino acids. As to this clone: Its antigen remains unknown.

General study findings and limits: Dose levels from 0.1 to 3.0 mg/kg saw CD4+ and CD8+ blood T cells expand clonally by week 6.

V usage is TRBV6-6 and J usage is TRBJ2-2; no definite D call. This TCR came from an adult with an advanced solid tumor such as melanoma, head and neck, liver or kidney cancer. Sequences were derived from CD4+ or CD8+ T cells sorted from blood, sampled in a trial of the OX40 agonist ivuxolimab. The CDR3, as DNA: TGTGCCAGCAGTTACGAGAACACCGGGGAGCTGTTTTTT. It specifies CASSYENTGELFF.